This T cell receptor beta chain derives from a study of cytomegalovirus exposure and HLA in healthy donors (TCRdb year 2017). Background for the entire study: According to a later analysis, the 120 or so validation repertoires were produced on the same platform as the roughly 600 repertoires of the first cohort. The study aimed to test whether signatures of past pathogen exposure could be identified by cataloging public T cell receptors. Besides the first cohort of 550 to 750 subjects, a separate validation cohort made up of roughly 120 different subjects was used. To predict cytomegalovirus infection status, the study brought together high-throughput TCR immunosequencing, statistical association of individual TCRs with disease status, and machine learning. The paper as a whole reports these results and caveats: Cytomegalovirus status was reported to be diagnosed by the classifier with high specificity and sensitivity in both the original and validation cohorts. In a later analysis, TCRs clustered in the first cohort were found to also tend to co-occur in the 110 or so validation repertoires, with 85% to 95% of cluster scores above 0. A later analysis lacked HLA typing for the validation cohort, so it scored co-occurrence in that cohort across all 110 or so repertoires. According to the authors, the approach could potentially be generalized to other disease states and immunological phenotypes. Most TCR sequences were seen in very few donors, while some public TCRs were found in many individuals. The study gave a list of 150 to 200 TCR beta chains associated with cytomegalovirus. A few of the identified cytomegalovirus-associated TCR beta chains were confirmed in vitro to be specific for cytomegalovirus antigens.

For this clone: What antigen it recognizes has not been identified. Within one base of it there is no much larger clone, and no base qualities were kept.

Separate from the approximately 670-subject first cohort, the validation cohort of 120 subjects was the group to which the donors belonged. The CDR3 starts with the cysteine, ends with the phenylalanine, and has 15 residues. CDR3 DNA is the only sequence kept; it has 45 bases, read in frame from the first base. The germline V gene (reference sequence) specifies SEHNR as CDR1 and FQNEAQ as CDR2. Germline trimming: 4 bases from V, 3 bases from J; junction bases outside gene matches: 8. The protocol used for the library was the immunoSEQ multiplex PCR assay. From the authors' description of their analysis: To diagnose cytomegalovirus status from the catalog of TCR beta chain sequences, a statistical classification framework was built. This immuneACCESS table, as held by TCRdb, lists in-frame sequences with V and J called but not all clones. Of the missing ones, under half trace to an unresolved V gene in checked studies; the others have no known cause. For V, J and clone size, that table is used; D and trimming come from the DNA. The sample includes hundreds of thousands of clones, with 75% to 90% observed a single time. 0.65% to 0.95% of the sample is taken by the ten largest.

This receptor was taken from a woman in her late teens or twenties in good health and CMV-seronegative. Rearrangement joined TRBV7-9 to TRBJ2-7; 8 bases in the junction line up with TRBD2. The material sequenced was PBMCs. At the DNA level, the sequence is TGTGCCAGCAGCTCGGGGGGGAACGGGTACTACGAGCAGTACTTC. Its coded protein is CASSSGGNGYYEQYF. Reference TRBV7-9 and TRBJ2-7 proteins supply the regions before and after the CDR3; the full variable domain is: DTGVSQNPRHKITKRGQNVTFRCDPISEHNRLYWYRQTLGQGPEFLTYFQNEAQLEKSRLLSDRFSAERPKGSFSTLEIQRTEQGDSAMYLCASSSGGNGYYEQYFGPGTRLTVT.